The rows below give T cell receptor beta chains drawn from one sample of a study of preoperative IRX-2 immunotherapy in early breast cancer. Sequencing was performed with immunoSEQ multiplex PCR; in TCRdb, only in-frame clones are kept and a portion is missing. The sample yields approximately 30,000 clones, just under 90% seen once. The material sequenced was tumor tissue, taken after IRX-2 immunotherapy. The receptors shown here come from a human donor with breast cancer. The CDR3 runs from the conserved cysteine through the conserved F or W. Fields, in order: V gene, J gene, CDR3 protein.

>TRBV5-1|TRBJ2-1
CASSAGLAGGGGEQFF
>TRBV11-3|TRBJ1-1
CASSLGTVNTEAFF
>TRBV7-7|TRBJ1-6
CASSLAPRAYSPLHF
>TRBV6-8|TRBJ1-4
CASTWPGTAHEKLFF
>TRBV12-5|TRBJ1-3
CASGLVVGVYTGNTIYF
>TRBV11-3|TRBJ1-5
CASSQVGQYQPQHF
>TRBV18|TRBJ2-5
CASSPLAGGKETQYF
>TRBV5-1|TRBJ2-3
CASSPAGPPGTQYF
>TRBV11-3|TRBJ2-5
CASSSKKRGGRGETQYF
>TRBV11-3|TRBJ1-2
CASRFTGERLDYGYTF
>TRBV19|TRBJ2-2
CASSIPMSTGELFF
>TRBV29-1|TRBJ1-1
CSVEDRRGNTEAFF
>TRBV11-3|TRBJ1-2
CASSATQGNYGYTF
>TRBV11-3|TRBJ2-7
CASSPSPDLTYEQYF
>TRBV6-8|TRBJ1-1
CASSSARGGAITEAFF
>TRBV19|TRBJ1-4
CASSIINRVNEKLFF
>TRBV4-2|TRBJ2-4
CASRREAKNIQYF
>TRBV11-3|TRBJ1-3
CASSFGLSGNTIYF
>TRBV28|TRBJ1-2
CASSRQPHGYTF
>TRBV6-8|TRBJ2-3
CAISPGTSSTDTQYF
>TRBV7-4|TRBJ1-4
CASSSTGFNEKLFF
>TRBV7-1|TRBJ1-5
CASSADRDQPQHF
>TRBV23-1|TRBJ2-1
CASTPGLATYNEQFF
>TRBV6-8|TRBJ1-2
CASSLTGDGYTF
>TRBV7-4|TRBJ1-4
CASSAIGQASQKLFF
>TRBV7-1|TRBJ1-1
CASSLQMNTEAFF
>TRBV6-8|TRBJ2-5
CASSIGRAVLHQETQYF
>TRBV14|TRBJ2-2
CASSQQTTGELFF
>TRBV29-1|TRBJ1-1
CSVQAGRWTEAFF
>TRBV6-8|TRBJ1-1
CASSYSQTGITEAFF
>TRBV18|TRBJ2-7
CASSSGDGRYEQYF
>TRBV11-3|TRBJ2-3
CASEGSGRLPDTQYF
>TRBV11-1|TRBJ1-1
CASSLVAGQMNTEAFF
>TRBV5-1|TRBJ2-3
CASSSNPTGDTQYF
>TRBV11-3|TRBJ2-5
CASSFRTRQETQYF
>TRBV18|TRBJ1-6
CASSPLETGRNSPLHF
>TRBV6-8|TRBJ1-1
CASQVLSEMNTEAFF
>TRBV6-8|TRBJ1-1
CASKNGLDRFNTEAFF
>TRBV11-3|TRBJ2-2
CASSGSRVNTGELFF